The TCR beta chain under discussion was sequenced for a study of OX40 agonist ivuxolimab in advanced cancers. Study overall: Patients treated during dose escalation were battling hepatocellular carcinoma, melanoma, renal cell or head and neck cancer. Notes on the study in general: Some nonresponders additionally presented with little normalized T-cell clonal expansion.

Details on this clone: No antigen is known for it.

Clones were read by immunoSEQ multiplex PCR, and TCRdb kept only the in-frame ones, dropping some. Among approximately 73,000 clones listed, roughly nine tenths were seen once. The CDR3 length is 13 residues. V shed 5 bases and J 6 bases; nucleotides not matched to a gene: 5. CDR1 and CDR2 from the germline V gene are MNHNY and SVGAGI (reference sequence). Sequences were derived from CD4+ or CD8+ T cells sorted from blood, sampled in a trial of the OX40 agonist ivuxolimab. This receptor was taken from an adult with an advanced solid tumor such as melanoma, head and neck, liver or kidney cancer. The V and J genes are TRBV6-6 and TRBJ2-7; 9 bases align to TRBD1. CDR3 loop: CASSRRTGAEQYF. Here the CDR3 DNA reads TGTGCCAGCAGTCGCCGGACAGGGGCCGAGCAGTACTTC.